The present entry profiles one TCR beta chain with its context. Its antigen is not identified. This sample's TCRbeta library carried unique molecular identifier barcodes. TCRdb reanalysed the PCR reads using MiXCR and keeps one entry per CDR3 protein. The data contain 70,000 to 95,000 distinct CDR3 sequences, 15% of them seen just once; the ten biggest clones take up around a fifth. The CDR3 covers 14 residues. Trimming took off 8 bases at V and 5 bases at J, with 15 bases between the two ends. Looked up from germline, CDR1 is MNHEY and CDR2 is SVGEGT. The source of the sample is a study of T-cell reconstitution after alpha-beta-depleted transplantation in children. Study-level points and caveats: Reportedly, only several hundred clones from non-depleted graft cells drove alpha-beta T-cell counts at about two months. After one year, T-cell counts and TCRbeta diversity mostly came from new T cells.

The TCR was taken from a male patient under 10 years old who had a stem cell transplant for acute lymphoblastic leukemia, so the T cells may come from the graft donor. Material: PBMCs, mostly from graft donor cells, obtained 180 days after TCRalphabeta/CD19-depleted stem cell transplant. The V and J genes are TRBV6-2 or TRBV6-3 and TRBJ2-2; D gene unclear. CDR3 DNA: TGTGCCAGCTACATCAGGCTGGGGACCGGGGAGCTGTTTTTT. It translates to CASYIRLGTGELFF.